The sequence of this T cell receptor (beta chain) was determined in a study of low-dose radiotherapy and immunotherapy resistance in tumors. Time point denoted: before trial treatment. Priming of first-strand cDNA relied on TRAV- and TRBV-specific primers (covering alpha and beta chains). TCR amplification used roughly 18 PCR cycles, a constant-region primer and a V-primer adapter. One entry per CDR3 protein, called by TCRdb with MiXCR from the reads. This table has 35,000 to 45,000 distinct CDR3 sequences, roughly 30% appearing once. This clonotype has ten or more counts. CDR3 length: 14 amino acids. The V end lost 5 bases, the J end lost 1 base, and 11 bases lay between the germline ends. Germline V gives CDR1 SGHTA, CDR2 FQGNSA.

Sequencing was performed on PBMCs, taken before treatment. The source is a male donor with gallbladder cancer. This chain connects TRBV7-2 to TRBJ2-5, with D possibly TRBD1 on 6 matching bases. The CDR3 region is CASSRTGIQETQYF. The DNA of the CDR3 is TGTGCCAGCAGCCGCACAGGGATCCAAGAGACCCAGTACTTC. The full variable domain, completed using reference TRBV7-2 and TRBJ2-5, is GAGVSQSPSNKVTEKGKDVELRCDPISGHTALYWYRQSLGQGLEFLIYFQGNSAPDKSGLPSDRFSAERTGGSVSTLTIQRTQQEDSAVYLCASSRTGIQETQYFGPGTRLLVL.